The 26 T cell receptor beta chains below were found in one sample sequenced in a study of cytomegalovirus exposure and HLA in healthy donors. It was with 60 Vbeta and 13 Jbeta primers that the PCR ran. The protocol was immunoSEQ multiplex PCR, while the TCRdb copy is restricted to in-frame clones and leaves out a portion. Here the sample spans approximately 160,000 clones, over 80% being singletons. The source material was PBMCs. These receptors were obtained from a woman in her fifties or sixties in good health and CMV-seropositive.

The chain is built from TRBV9 and TRBJ2-7, with TRBD1 matching 7 bases. The CDR3 has 12 amino acids. V was clipped by 4 bases and J by 6 bases; unmatched bases: 4. Germline assignment: CDR1 SGDLS and CDR2 YYNGEE. The CDR3 nucleotides are TGTGCCAGCAGCCCAGGGGGTGGCGAGCAGTACTTC. This sequence encodes CASSPGGGEQYF.

The rearrangement joins TRBV5-4 to TRBJ1-2; D gene ambiguous. V lost 0 bases, J lost 0 bases, and 12 bases lay in between. Germline V gene lookup returns CDR1 SGHNT and CDR2 YYREEE (reference sequence). The CDR3 sequence is 16 residues long. This CDR3 reads CASSLASQTPNYGYTF. DNA for the CDR3: TGTGCCAGCAGCTTGGCCTCACAAACCCCTAACTATGGCTACACCTTC.

The chain links TRBV29-1 to TRBJ1-1, with 8 bases that match TRBD1. With V trimmed by 4 bases and J by 5 bases, 12 bases remained unmatched. Germline-derived CDR1 and CDR2 are SQVTM and ANQGSEA. The CDR3 has 15 amino acids. CDR3 region: CSVARSAGGWTEAFF. CDR3 nucleotide sequence: TGCAGCGTTGCTCGTTCGGCAGGGGGCTGGACTGAAGCTTTCTTT.

This clone was detected a few times. This chain uses TRBV19 with TRBJ1-5; 9 bases match TRBD1. This CDR3 is built from 14 residues. J gave up 7 bases and V 5 bases, and 6 bases lay outside the gene matches. CDR1 LNHDA and CDR2 SQIVND come from the germline V gene (reference sequence). CDR3 bases: TGTGCCAGTAGTTTAACAGGGGGCAGCCAGCCCCAGCATTTT. This translates into CASSLTGGSQPQHF.

DNA of the CDR3: TGTGCCAGTAGTATAGTTAGCGGGGGGGCCAATGAGCAGTTCTTC. Its translation: CASSIVSGGANEQFF. The chain employs TRBV19 and TRBJ2-1, with TRBD2 identical over 11 bases. There are 15 residues in the CDR3. V gave up 1 base and J gave up 6 bases; unmatched junction bases: 2. Germline CDR1 is LNHDA and CDR2 is SQIVND (reference sequence). Full variable domain (rest looked up from reference TRBV19 and TRBJ2-1): DGGITQSPKYLFRKEGQNVTLSCEQNLNHDAMYWYRQDPGQGLRLIYYSQIVNDFQKGDIAEGYSVSREKKESFPLTVTSAQKNPTAFYLCASSIVSGGANEQFFGPGTRLTVL.

The rearrangement links TRBV11-2 to TRBJ2-7; no clear D. Trimming pared 5 bases from V and 0 bases from J, leaving 8 bases between. This CDR3 spans 13 amino acids. Per the germline V gene, CDR1 is SGHAT and CDR2 is FQNNGV. The CDR3 DNA reads as TGTGCCAGCAGCCCCCTGAGCTCCTACGAGCAGTACTTC. This encodes CASSPLSSYEQYF.

This chain uses TRBV7-2 with TRBJ2-1, with 7 bases identical to TRBD1. The V gene end was trimmed by 0 bases and the J gene end by 13 bases; junction bases not matched to a gene: 6. The CDR3 runs to 13 residues. The germline gives CDR1 SGHTA, CDR2 FQGNSA. In nucleotides, the CDR3 is TGTGCCAGCAGCTTAGCAACAGGGGACGCTCAGTTCTTC. Translating it yields CASSLATGDAQFF.

The V call is TRBV7-2, the J call TRBJ1-5, with 9 bases identical to TRBD1. This CDR3 contains 15 residues. V trimming: 2 bases; J trimming: 8 bases; junction bases outside the gene matches: 7. The germline V gene has CDR1 SGHTA and CDR2 FQGNSA. DNA for the CDR3: TGTGCCAGCAGCTTATTGGGGACAGGGAGGGAGCCCCAGCATTTT. As protein: CASSLLGTGREPQHF.

V and J are TRBV7-2 and TRBJ1-2; 7 bases are shared with TRBD1. Germline V CDR1 and CDR2: SGHTA, FQGNSA. The CDR3 has 17 amino acids. With 5 bases clipped from V and 7 bases from J, the junction kept 19 bases outside the gene matches. CDR3 in amino acids: CASSPWDSVSLSSGYTF. CDR3 nucleotides: TGTGCCAGCAGCCCTTGGGACAGCGTTTCACTGTCGAGTGGCTACACCTTC.

The genes are TRBV7-9 and TRBJ2-7; tentatively, D is TRBD1 (5 bases). Germline V gives CDR1 SEHNR, CDR2 FQNEAQ (reference sequence). The V and J ends lost 7 bases and 2 bases respectively, with 18 bases between them. This CDR3 spans 15 amino acids. CDR3 amino acids: CASIPRLGAPYEQYF. The CDR3 DNA follows: TGTGCCAGCATCCCTCGGTTAGGGGCGCCCTACGAGCAGTACTTC.

The rearrangement links TRBV29-1 to TRBJ2-3; 7 bases map to TRBD2. V lost 7 bases to trimming and J lost 2 bases; unmatched junction nucleotides: 9. CDR1 is SQVTM and CDR2 is ANQGSEA in the germline V gene. The CDR3 consists of 14 residues. Here the CDR3 DNA reads TGCAGCGCCGGGGAGGGCCGGTCCACAGATACGCAGTATTTT. Residues: CSAGEGRSTDTQYF.

The chain recombines TRBV10-3 with TRBJ2-5; 7 bases agree with TRBD1. J was trimmed by 3 bases and V by 10 bases; bases with no gene match: 8. CDR1 is ENHRY, CDR2 SYGVKD, per germline. The CDR3 spans 13 residues. CDR3 DNA sequence: TGTGCCACCGGACAGGTCGCGGAAGAGACCCAGTACTTC. This sequence encodes CATGQVAEETQYF.

The chain employs TRBV27 and TRBJ1-2; 11 bases agree with TRBD1. CDR3 length: 15 amino acids. Germline V gene lookup returns CDR1 MNHEY and CDR2 SMNVEV (reference sequence). The ends lost 8 bases at V and 8 bases at J; junction bases unmatched: 13. The CDR3 region has the DNA TGTGCCAGCGCGGGATACGGGACAGGGGGACTCGGCTACACCTTC. The encoded protein is CASAGYGTGGLGYTF.

The chain employs TRBV28 and TRBJ2-7, with D possibly matching TRBD2 (5 bases). The CDR3 runs to 18 residues. The V gene's germline CDR1 is MDHEN and CDR2 SYDVKM. The V gene lost 6 bases and the J gene lost 3 bases, with 27 bases spanning the gap. CDR3 DNA: TGTGCCAGCAGCTCGTTGGGCAGCGGACGCCAAGGTCGCTACGAGCAGTACTTC. This codes for CASSSLGSGRQGRYEQYF.

V gene TRBV30 combines with J gene TRBJ1-2, with D perhaps matching TRBD1 (5 bases). The CDR3 spans 14 residues. V shed 3 bases and J shed 2 bases, with 13 bases lying between them. The germline V gene encodes CDR1 GTSNPN and CDR2 SVGIG (reference sequence). CDR3 amino acids: CAWSAGRKNYGYTF. DNA of the CDR3: TGTGCCTGGAGCGCGGGACGGAAAAACTATGGCTACACCTTC.

The V gene is TRBV5-5, the J gene TRBJ1-2, with D possibly TRBD1 on 5 matching bases. CDR3 size: 13 residues. Germline loops: CDR1 SGHKS, CDR2 YYEKEE (reference sequence). The V and J ends lost 0 bases and 7 bases respectively, with 10 bases between them. CDR3 in DNA: TGTGCCAGCAGCTTGGACGGGGGTCCTGGCTACACCTTC. Translated, it gives CASSLDGGPGYTF. The whole variable domain, remainder taken from reference TRBV5-5 and TRBJ1-2, is DAGVTQSPTHLIKTRGQQVTLRCSPISGHKSVSWYQQVLGQGPQFIFQYYEKEERGRGNFPDRFSARQFPNYSSELNVNALLLGDSALYLCASSLDGGPGYTFGSGTRLTVV.

The chain uses TRBV7-8 and TRBJ2-5, with 7 bases identical to TRBD2. The CDR3 is 16 residues long. V lost 8 bases, J lost 4 bases, and 16 bases stayed unmatched. Germline CDR1 SGHVS, CDR2 FQNEAQ. CDR3 region: CASGEGRRLSGETQYF. In nucleotides, the CDR3 is TGTGCCAGCGGGGAGGGGAGGAGACTATCAGGAGAGACCCAGTACTTC.

This chain links TRBV28 with TRBJ1-1, with TRBD1 matching 9 bases. J lost 8 bases, V lost 6 bases, and 4 bases had no gene match. From germline, CDR1 is MDHEN and CDR2 SYDVKM. CDR3 length: 12 amino acids. The CDR3 sequence: CASRAGTGEAFF. The CDR3 bases are TGTGCCAGCAGAGCCGGGACAGGGGAAGCTTTCTTT.

The genes are TRBV27 and TRBJ1-5; no clear D. Trimming shortened V by 7 bases and J by 2 bases, and 6 bases separated the two germline ends. This CDR3 spans 12 amino acids. Germline-derived CDR1 and CDR2 are MNHEY and SMNVEV (reference sequence). CDR3 DNA sequence: TGTGCCAGCAACACCGGCAATCAGCCCCAGCATTTT. It yields the protein CASNTGNQPQHF.

The J gene is TRBJ1-2, the V gene TRBV5-1; 11 bases align to TRBD1. Germline V gene sequence: CDR1 SGHRS, CDR2 YFSETQ. V dropped 6 bases and J dropped 5; count of bases not matched to a gene: 9. The CDR3 has 15 residues. CDR3 sequence: CASTDLGTGGYGYTF. In DNA, the CDR3 is TGCGCCAGCACAGATTTAGGGACAGGGGGTTATGGCTACACCTTC.

CDR3 coding DNA: TGTGCCTGGAGTGCAAGACTAGGGCGGTTAGGAGTCCCCACAGATACGCAGTATTTT. This codes for CAWSARLGRLGVPTDTQYF. The chain links TRBV30 to TRBJ2-3, with D perhaps TRBD2 (6 bases). Between the trimmed V and J ends, which lost 1 base and 2 bases, there was a span of 25 bases. Germline lookup yields CDR1 GTSNPN and CDR2 SVGIG (reference sequence). The CDR3 runs to 19 residues.

The V gene is TRBV7-6, the J gene TRBJ1-5; perhaps TRBD1 as D (6 bases). Germline CDR1 reads SGHVS; CDR2 reads FNYEAQ. The CDR3 totals 16 residues. V lost 1 base to trimming and J lost 1 base, with 11 bases between them. The CDR3 bases are TGTGCCAGCAGCTTAGGGACAGTCACAAGCAATCAGCCCCAGCATTTT. Protein: CASSLGTVTSNQPQHF.

This clone was seen a few times. This sequence joins TRBV5-1 and TRBJ2-3; the D gene is possibly TRBD1 (5 bases). The CDR3 length is 15 residues. V shed 0 bases and J shed 3 bases, with 11 bases lying between them. Germline lookup yields CDR1 SGHRS and CDR2 YFSETQ. Here the CDR3 reads CASSLEQVGTDTQYF. Here the CDR3 DNA reads TGCGCCAGCAGCTTGGAACAGGTTGGGACAGATACGCAGTATTTT.

The rearrangement uses TRBV28 and TRBJ1-3; tentative D call: TRBD1 (6 bases). CDR3 length: 15 residues. The germline V gene encodes CDR1 MDHEN and CDR2 SYDVKM. The ends were cut back, 2 bases at V and 4 bases at J, with 12 bases in the middle. CDR3 region: CASSLTGGLGNTIYF. The CDR3 region has the DNA TGTGCCAGCAGTTTAACTGGGGGCTTAGGAAACACCATATATTTT.

In its sample, this clone was seen a few times. The genes are TRBV5-4 and TRBJ1-2, with a possible D match to TRBD1 (5 bases). Germline values: CDR1 SGHNT, CDR2 YYREEE (reference sequence). The CDR3 has 14 residues. Trimming removed 3 bases at V and 4 bases at J, with 13 bases between. CDR3 amino acids: CASSSQGGSYGYTF. The CDR3 bases are TGTGCCAGCAGCTCCCAGGGCGGATCCTATGGCTACACCTTC. Variable domain in full (rest from reference TRBV5-4 and TRBJ1-2): ETGVTQSPTHLIKTRGQQVTLRCSSQSGHNTVSWYQQALGQGPQFIFQYYREEENGRGNFPPRFSGLQFPNYSSELNVNALELDDSALYLCASSSQGGSYGYTFGSGTRLTVV.

The chain has TRBV2 and TRBJ2-7; TRBD2 agrees at 10 bases. The germline gives CDR1 SNHLY, CDR2 FYNNEI. V was clipped by 6 bases and J by 9 bases; unmatched bases: 11. The CDR3 is 14 residues long. CDR3 in amino acids: CASSLGLAVVAQYF. CDR3 coding DNA: TGTGCCAGCAGCCTTGGACTAGCGGTGGTCGCGCAGTACTTC.